Detailed here is one T cell receptor beta chain. What it binds is not known. The data originate from a study of shared clonotypes between healthy human individuals. The wider study: A couple of women and a few men aged 18 to 49 served as donors.

Donors included only healthy HIV-negative adults lacking recent acute infections or vaccinations. Germline CDR1 and CDR2: MNHEY and SVGAGI. The CDR3 spans 13 residues. V was clipped by 5 bases and J by 6 bases, with 14 bases between them. This table comes from immunoSEQ multiplex PCR, and its TCRdb copy is limited to in-frame clones, with some not included. The sample has millions of clones, 95% seen once. Study-wide findings and caveats: Roughly 4.6% of naive CD4 clonotypes were common to a handful of donors.

The clonotype originates from a man aged 18 to 30 in good health. The rearrangement joins TRBV6-5 to TRBJ2-7; D might be TRBD1 (6 bases). The specimen was naive CD4+ T cells sorted from blood. The subset: CD45RA+ positively selected. In nucleotides, the CDR3 is TGTGCCAGCAGTCCCGGACAGCTGTCCGAGCAGTACTTC. As protein: CASSPGQLSEQYF.